This T cell receptor beta chain was observed in a study of long-term antiretroviral therapy in people with HIV. Across the study: Sampling started about a decade before the 2015 immediate-ART recommendation. Findings and caveats of the study: The study found narrower CDR3 length ranges in HIV repertoires than in controls. Dominant in the repertoire at all time points were clones expanded before ART.

Survey-level resolution applied to immunoSEQ assay v3.0. Only in-frame clones appear in the TCRdb table, and some are missing; sequencing was by immunoSEQ multiplex PCR. The repertoire holds 25,000 to 30,000 clones, with approximately 90% as singletons. Cryopreserved PBMC numbered roughly 1-10 million per sample before DNA extraction. About this clone itself: The antigen is unknown.

Germline lookup yields CDR1 SQVTM and CDR2 ANQGSEA. CDR3 size: 14 residues. Trimming took 3 bases from V and 11 from J; bases not matched to a gene: 13. This clonotype originated in a woman in her late teens or twenties with HIV. The starting material was unsorted PBMCs, obtained 1.8 years after starting antiretroviral therapy. The V and J genes are TRBV29-1 and TRBJ2-7, with 10 bases identical to TRBD1. As DNA, the CDR3 is TGCAGCGTTGAGGAACCGGGACAGGGGTTTCTTGAGTACTTC. Its translation: CSVEEPGQGFLEYF.